What follows are 14 T cell receptor beta chains derived from one specimen sequenced in a study of control samples from healthy donors and cancer patients (dated by TCRdb to about 2020). Library preparation used the immunoSEQ multiplex PCR assay. Entries here come from immuneACCESS through TCRdb and include only in-frame sequences with V and J called. Some clones fail to appear in such tables; in the studies checked, an unresolved V gene covers under half of the shortfall, and the cause of the remainder is unknown. For this sample there are about 120,000 clones; 85% to 90% appear just once. About 2.5% of the sample belongs to the ten largest clones. What was sequenced was blood. The source is an older woman in good health.

The J gene is TRBJ2-7, the V gene TRBV11-2; D ambiguous. The V end lost 2 bases, the J end lost 7 bases, and 15 bases lay between the germline ends. The CDR3 is 14 amino acids. Germline V CDR1 and CDR2: SGHAT, FQNNGV. The CDR3 coding sequence is TGTGCCAGCAGCTTAATTACCTCCGGGTCTGAGCAGTACTTC. It encodes CASSLITSGSEQYF.

This sequence joins TRBV5-3 and TRBJ2-5; weak D call: TRBD1 (7 bases). TRBV5-3 is an ORF, and what it does is uncertain. The germline V and J ends were trimmed by 0 bases and 5 bases, with 17 bases remaining between them. The CDR3 sequence is 16 residues long. The CDR3 nucleotides are TGTGCCAGAAGCTTGGAGCGGGTGGGCAGGGGGGAGACCCAGTACTTC. Translated, it gives CARSLERVGRGETQYF.

This clone is a singleton in its sample. This sequence joins TRBV4-1 and TRBJ1-1; TRBD1 might be the D (6 bases). Looked up from germline, CDR1 is MGHRA and CDR2 is YSYEKL. V was trimmed by 1 base and J by 4 bases, leaving 13 bases between them. This CDR3 is 15 amino acids long. CDR3 sequence reads: CASSQGQVQGTEAFF. DNA of the CDR3: TGCGCCAGCAGCCAAGGACAGGTACAGGGCACTGAAGCTTTCTTT.

This clone occurred a few times. CDR3 region: CASSFPNEETQYF. The CDR3 coding sequence is TGTGCCAGCAGTTTCCCTAATGAAGAGACCCAGTACTTC. This chain joins TRBV12-3 or TRBV12-4 and TRBJ2-5; D not certain. This CDR3 has 13 amino acids. Trimming removed 3 bases at V and 3 bases at J, with 8 bases between.

The V and J genes are TRBV18 and TRBJ1-2; D unresolved. CDR1 is KGHSH, CDR2 LQKENI, per germline. CDR3 length: 15 amino acids. V was shortened by 5 bases and J by 0 bases, with 13 bases between the two germline ends. As DNA, the CDR3 is TGTGCCAGCTCATCGGCGCCTCAGTCTAACTATGGCTACACCTTC. Protein sequence: CASSSAPQSNYGYTF.

This clone is a singleton in its sample. The chain carries TRBV10-2 and TRBJ2-2, with TRBD1 matching over 8 bases. This CDR3 spans 14 amino acids. J was trimmed by 7 bases and V by 3 bases; bases with no gene match: 4. Germline loops: CDR1 WSHSY, CDR2 SAAADI. The DNA for the CDR3 is TGCGCCAGCAGTGACCAGGGGGCTAACGGGGAGCTGTTTTTT. Residues: CASSDQGANGELFF.

This clone was seen once. J is TRBJ1-1 and V is TRBV10-3; the D gene is possibly TRBD1 (6 bases). The CDR3 spans 15 residues. V dropped 3 bases and J dropped 4 bases, with 15 bases sitting between them. The germline V gene encodes CDR1 ENHRY and CDR2 SYGVKD. CDR3 sequence reads: CAISDWDGGSTEAFF. The DNA for the CDR3 is TGTGCCATCAGTGACTGGGACGGGGGCAGCACTGAAGCTTTCTTT.

The chain carries TRBV5-1 and TRBJ1-5, with 9 bases matching TRBD1. In germline, CDR1 is SGHRS, CDR2 YFSETQ. Losses at the gene ends were 4 bases for V and 4 bases for J; bases not matched to a gene: 3. The length of the CDR3 is 14 residues. This chain's CDR3 is CASSPTGGNQPQHF. For the CDR3, the DNA is TGCGCCAGCAGCCCGACAGGGGGAAATCAGCCCCAGCATTTT.

The chain couples TRBV18 to TRBJ2-2, with TRBD1 identical over 8 bases. Germline trimming cut 3 bases from V and 3 bases from J; bases unmatched to any gene: 6. Germline V lookup: CDR1 KGHSH, CDR2 LQKENI. The CDR3 spans 16 residues. CDR3 DNA: TGTGCCAGCTCACCTAGGACAGGGCTCGACACCGGGGAGCTGTTTTTT. It is translated as CASSPRTGLDTGELFF.

V usage is TRBV10-2 and J usage is TRBJ2-5; 9 bases match TRBD2. Germline trimming cut 4 bases from V and 4 bases from J; bases unmatched to any gene: 7. The CDR3 is 15 amino acids. The germline CDR1 and CDR2 sequences are WSHSY and SAAADI. The chain's CDR3 is CASSVVAGVRETQYF. The CDR3 DNA follows: TGCGCCAGCAGTGTGGTAGCGGGGGTACGAGAGACCCAGTACTTC.

This clone was detected once. The V and J genes are TRBV12-5 and TRBJ2-2; D ambiguous. This CDR3 contains 14 residues. With 8 bases removed from V and 4 bases from J, the gap between germline ends came to 14 bases. Germline V gives CDR1 LGHNT, CDR2 FRNRAP. CDR3 DNA: TGTGCTAGTCGGTACGGTTCTAGCACCGGGGAGCTGTTTTTT. Translated: CASRYGSSTGELFF.

This clone was counted a single time. V is TRBV11-2 and J is TRBJ2-7, with D possibly TRBD1 on 6 matching bases. Germline values: CDR1 SGHAT, CDR2 FQNNGV. Trimming removed 6 bases from V and 2 bases from J, with 17 bases in between. The CDR3 covers 15 residues. This CDR3 reads CASSQPWTDPYEQYF. The CDR3 DNA sequence: TGTGCCAGCAGTCAACCCTGGACAGACCCCTACGAGCAGTACTTC.

This chain links TRBV5-1 with TRBJ1-2, with 9 positions matching TRBD1. The CDR3 runs 16 residues. Unmatched junction bases numbered 11, after V lost 0 bases and J lost 8 bases. Per the germline V gene, CDR1 is SGHRS and CDR2 is YFSETQ. CDR3: CASSLGYPGQGLGYTF. In DNA, the CDR3 is TGCGCCAGCAGCTTGGGATATCCGGGACAGGGACTCGGCTACACCTTC.

The rearrangement links TRBV21-1 to TRBJ2-2; the table's D call, TRBD2, has no DNA check behind it. TRBV21-1 corresponds to a pseudogene. The CDR3 loop spans 14 amino acids. The CDR3 is CASSNPTGAGELFF. The DNA of the CDR3 is TGTGCCAGCAGCAACCCCACGGGAGCCGGGGAGCTGTTTTTT.